This T cell receptor beta chain is drawn from a study of early T cells in non-severe SARS-CoV-2 infection. Across the whole study: Sequencing of bulk RNA from unsorted whole blood was done, without chain pairing. Study-wide findings and caveats: The matching step, a VDJdb search, favored anti-spike CD8 responses and missed private and CD4 specificities.

This clonotype was recorded a few times. Its antigen remains unidentified. CDR3 size: 12 residues. Germline V gene data show CDR1 as SNHLY and CDR2 as FYNNEI. The V end was cut by 1 base, the J end by 1 base, with 1 base between. Each cDNA molecule carried a unique molecular identifier. Each CDR3 protein gets one entry after TCRdb re-called the 5' RACE reads with MiXCR. In the table there are roughly 100,000 distinct CDR3 sequences, over 10% of which are singletons. V gene TRBV2 combines with J gene TRBJ1-1; D is uncertain. This clonotype was obtained from an adult who was a healthcare worker with PCR-confirmed SARS-CoV-2 infection or an uninfected control (not recorded which). Sequenced material: whole blood. Here the CDR3 DNA reads TGTGCCAGCAGTGAAGGGAACACTGAAGCTTTCTTT. It encodes CASSEGNTEAFF.